Below are 26 T cell receptor beta chains sequenced from a single sample in a study of cytomegalovirus exposure and HLA in healthy donors. Sequencing was performed with immunoSEQ multiplex PCR; in TCRdb, only in-frame clones are kept and a portion is missing. The sample includes about 150,000 clones, roughly 87% of them seen just once. Input material: PBMCs. These TCRs come from a man aged 18 to 29 in good health and CMV-seropositive.

This chain joins TRBV7-2 and TRBJ1-3; 10 bases are a match to TRBD1. CDR3 length: 17 residues. V dropped 5 bases and J dropped 0; count of bases not matched to a gene: 7. Germline CDR1 is SGHTA and CDR2 is FQGNSA. The CDR3 DNA sequence: TGTGCCAGCAGCCCCGGGACAGGGGAAAACTCTGGAAACACCATATATTTT. The encoded protein is CASSPGTGENSGNTIYF.

The rearrangement uses TRBV15 and TRBJ2-1; D is possibly TRBD1 (5 bases). This CDR3 has 16 amino acids. Germline CDR1 and CDR2: LNHNV and YYDKDF (reference sequence). V gave up 2 bases and J gave up 8 bases, with 19 bases separating them. The CDR3 coding sequence is TGTGCCACCAGCAGATTTCTCCAAGACAGATCCGATGAGCAGTTCTTC. Its protein is CATSRFLQDRSDEQFF.

This rearrangement joins TRBV6-1 to TRBJ1-2; no definite D call. This CDR3 region has 15 residues. The V gene's germline CDR1 is MNHNS and CDR2 SASEGT. V was shortened by 4 bases and J by 7 bases, with 19 bases between the two germline ends. CDR3: CASSGSGRTLRGYTF. In DNA form, the CDR3 reads TGTGCCAGCAGTGGTTCCGGACGGACTTTGCGTGGCTACACCTTC.

V is TRBV14 and J is TRBJ1-2; 9 bases match TRBD1. CDR3 length: 13 residues. V shed 6 bases, J shed 4 bases, and the junction held 3 bases outside the gene matches. CDR1 and CDR2 from the germline V gene are SGHDN and FVKESK. CDR3 DNA sequence: TGTGCCAGCAGACAGGGGGCGAGCTATGGCTACACCTTC. This codes for CASRQGASYGYTF.

This clone has more than one count but fewer than ten. CDR3 amino acids: CATQRQGKGYEQYF. As DNA, the CDR3 is TGTGCCACCCAAAGACAGGGGAAAGGGTACGAGCAGTACTTC. The gene calls are TRBV6-1 and TRBJ2-7; 8 nucleotides agree with TRBD1. The V gene end was trimmed by 10 bases and the J gene end by 4 bases; junction bases not matched to a gene: 12. Germline values: CDR1 MNHNS, CDR2 SASEGT. The CDR3 loop spans 14 amino acids.

The rearrangement joins TRBV7-9 to TRBJ2-1; 9 positions agree with TRBD2. The CDR3 has 16 residues. With 6 bases clipped from V and 4 bases from J, the junction kept 10 bases outside the gene matches. CDR1 is SEHNR, CDR2 FQNEAQ, per germline (reference sequence). In DNA form, the CDR3 reads TGTGCCAGCAGTTCAGCGGGGGGCCCAAATTACAATGAGCAGTTCTTC. Protein sequence: CASSSAGGPNYNEQFF.

This chain uses TRBV28 with TRBJ2-1; TRBD1 is a possible D gene (6 bases). Germline CDR1 and CDR2: MDHEN and SYDVKM. The CDR3 contains 11 residues. The CDR3 is CAQGIGNEQFF. Written as DNA, the CDR3 is TGTGCTCAGGGGATAGGCAATGAGCAGTTCTTC.

The table lists this clone with a few counts. The chain employs TRBV27 and TRBJ1-6; D is possibly TRBD1 (6 bases). The CDR3 contains 14 residues. Germline-derived CDR1 and CDR2 are MNHEY and SMNVEV (reference sequence). V was shortened by 7 bases and J by 8 bases, with 15 bases between the two germline ends. The CDR3 nucleotides are TGTGCCAGCACCAGACAGGCTCGAGATTCACCCCTCCACTTT. Translated: CASTRQARDSPLHF.

V and J are TRBV10-3 and TRBJ2-3, with 10 bases identical to TRBD2. The germline V gene encodes CDR1 ENHRY and CDR2 SYGVKD. The CDR3 is made up of 18 amino acids. Losses at the gene ends were 3 bases for V and 3 bases for J; bases not matched to a gene: 12. The CDR3 region is CAISDPLNERGGTDTQYF. The CDR3, as DNA: TGTGCCATCAGTGACCCCCTGAATGAGCGGGGGGGAACAGATACGCAGTATTTT.

V usage is TRBV28 and J usage is TRBJ1-2; no clear D. This CDR3 has 13 amino acids. Trimming left V 2 bases short and J 8 bases short, with 12 bases between. Germline CDR1 and CDR2: MDHEN and SYDVKM. CDR3 loop: CASSLPRVNGYTF. CDR3 in DNA: TGTGCCAGCAGTTTACCCCGGGTTAACGGCTACACCTTC.

The V and J genes are TRBV6-6 and TRBJ1-2, with D unresolved. Trimming took off 7 bases at V and 7 bases at J, with 25 bases between the two ends. This CDR3 comprises 16 residues. The germline gives CDR1 MNHNY, CDR2 SVGAGI (reference sequence). The CDR3 DNA is TGTGCCAGCACCAAAGCCGGTCCCAGACCTAGCGGTGGCTACACCTTC. Residues: CASTKAGPRPSGGYTF.

The CDR3 DNA reads as TGTGCCAGCAGCTTAGTCTGGCGGGATACGCAGTATTTT. Translating it yields CASSLVWRDTQYF. The rearrangement joins TRBV7-2 to TRBJ2-3, with D unclear. Trimming shortened V by 1 base and J by 6 bases, and 8 bases separated the two germline ends. CDR1 is SGHTA, CDR2 FQGNSA, per germline. The CDR3 length is 13 residues.

The rearrangement uses TRBV28 and TRBJ2-2; TRBD1 aligns across 9 bases. Looked up from germline, CDR1 is MDHEN and CDR2 is SYDVKM. Losses at the gene ends were 5 bases for V and 8 bases for J; bases not matched to a gene: 9. This CDR3 is built from 15 residues. CDR3 protein: CASSPGTGFGGELFF. CDR3 DNA: TGTGCCAGCAGTCCCGGGACAGGGTTTGGAGGGGAGCTGTTTTTT.

The CDR3 is CASSEPGTGGLLNTEAFF. The CDR3 bases are TGTGCCAGCAGTGAACCTGGGACAGGGGGCCTCCTGAACACTGAAGCTTTCTTT. V usage is TRBV6-1 and J usage is TRBJ1-1; 12 bases line up with TRBD1. V shed 2 bases, J shed 0 bases, and the junction held 7 bases outside the gene matches. The length of the CDR3 is 18 residues. Germline assignment: CDR1 MNHNS and CDR2 SASEGT.

V is TRBV15 and J is TRBJ1-3; a possible D gene is TRBD1 (5 bases). Germline V lookup: CDR1 LNHNV, CDR2 YYDKDF (reference sequence). Trimming took 5 bases from V and 4 from J, leaving 15 bases between them. The CDR3 totals 15 residues. Written as DNA, the CDR3 is TGTGCCACCAGCGCCGGGCTCCACAGGGGAAACACCATATATTTT. Its translation: CATSAGLHRGNTIYF.

This rearrangement joins TRBV19 to TRBJ1-2; the D gene is possibly TRBD1 (5 bases). Germline CDR1 is LNHDA and CDR2 is SQIVND (reference sequence). The CDR3 totals 15 residues. Trimming pared 0 bases from V and 7 bases from J, leaving 15 bases between. The CDR3 is CASSIEGTAGIGYTF. DNA for the CDR3: TGTGCCAGTAGTATAGAGGGTACGGCAGGGATTGGCTACACCTTC.

The gene calls are TRBV28 and TRBJ1-2; D is undetermined. Germline CDR1 is MDHEN and CDR2 is SYDVKM. Trimming removed 4 bases from V and 8 bases from J, with 5 bases in between. This CDR3 spans 10 amino acids. CDR3 sequence: CASSYQGYTF. The CDR3 DNA sequence: TGTGCCAGCAGTTATCAGGGCTACACCTTC.

V and J are TRBV5-1 and TRBJ1-4; the D gene is possibly TRBD1 (5 bases). V gave up 0 bases and J gave up 0 bases, with 6 bases separating them. Germline V gives CDR1 SGHRS, CDR2 YFSETQ. The CDR3 consists of 15 residues. The DNA of the CDR3 is TGCGCCAGCAGCTTGGGACAGCCAACTAATGAAAAACTGTTTTTT. This encodes CASSLGQPTNEKLFF.

The genes are TRBV4-1 and TRBJ1-4; D may be TRBD1 (6 bases). CDR3 size: 13 residues. Germline CDR1 reads MGHRA; CDR2 reads YSYEKL. V gave up 0 bases and J gave up 12 bases, with 11 bases separating them. The CDR3 nucleotides read TGCGCCAGCAGCCAAGAACGGGGGGCTGAACTGTTTTTT. Protein sequence: CASSQERGAELFF.

This chain uses TRBV5-1 with TRBJ2-2; TRBD1 might be the D (6 bases). The CDR3 runs to 13 residues. CDR1 SGHRS and CDR2 YFSETQ come from the germline V gene. The V and J ends lost 2 bases and 6 bases respectively, with 8 bases between them. The CDR3 sequence is CASSFGQPGELFF. The CDR3 coding sequence is TGCGCCAGCAGCTTCGGACAGCCCGGGGAGCTGTTTTTT.

The chain links TRBV19 to TRBJ1-2; the D gene is possibly TRBD1 (5 bases). The germline V and J ends were trimmed by 6 bases and 0 bases, with 14 bases remaining between them. This CDR3 is 15 amino acids long. Germline CDR1 is LNHDA and CDR2 is SQIVND (reference sequence). The DNA for the CDR3 is TGTGCCAGTAGCAATTCAGGGATCGCTAACTATGGCTACACCTTC. Its translation: CASSNSGIANYGYTF.

The rearrangement joins TRBV1 to TRBJ2-5; TRBD2 is the table's D call and was not checked against the DNA. TRBV1 is marked as a pseudogene. This CDR3 is 14 amino acids long. DNA for the CDR3: TGCACCAGCAGCCTTAAGCGGGTACAAGAGACCCAGTACTTC. It codes for CTSSLKRVQETQYF.

This sequence joins TRBV5-1 and TRBJ2-7; D ambiguous. V was clipped by 0 bases and J by 3 bases, with 13 bases between them. The CDR3 is 15 residues long. CDR1 is SGHRS and CDR2 is YFSETQ in the germline V gene. The CDR3 nucleotides read TGCGCCAGCAGCTTGGCCGTTGGCTCAGGCTACGAGCAGTACTTC. It yields the protein CASSLAVGSGYEQYF.

The chain recombines TRBV7-8 with TRBJ2-1; D might be TRBD2 (7 bases). Trimming took off 5 bases at V and 7 bases at J, with 12 bases between the two ends. This CDR3 has 13 amino acids. CDR1 and CDR2 from the germline V gene are SGHVS and FQNEAQ. Written as DNA, the CDR3 is TGTGCCAGCAGCCTGGGGGGGCGGAATGAGCAGTTCTTC. This codes for CASSLGGRNEQFF. Using reference TRBV7-8 and TRBJ2-1 for the parts outside the CDR3, the full variable domain is GAGVSQSPRYKVAKRGQDVALRCDPISGHVSLFWYQQALGQGPEFLTYFQNEAQLDKSGLPSDRFFAERPEGSVSTLKIQRTQQEDSAVYLCASSLGGRNEQFFGPGTRLTVL.

The genes are TRBV27 and TRBJ1-1; D not resolved. The CDR3 extends over 12 amino acids. Germline loops: CDR1 MNHEY, CDR2 SMNVEV (reference sequence). Trimming took 6 bases from V and 5 from J, leaving 10 bases between them. In DNA form, the CDR3 reads TGTGCCAGCAGGGGCCGTGGGACTGAAGCTTTCTTT. Translating gives CASRGRGTEAFF.

The chain joins TRBV2 to TRBJ1-1; 11 nucleotides align to TRBD1. The germline gives CDR1 SNHLY, CDR2 FYNNEI. The CDR3 is made up of 13 amino acids. Here the CDR3 reads CGWTGGRVTEAFF. DNA for the CDR3: TGTGGATGGACAGGGGGCCGGGTCACTGAAGCTTTCTTT.